This T cell receptor (beta chain) was profiled in a study of blood T cell repertoires in COVID-19 (dated by TCRdb to about 2020). About the study as a whole: Samples from collaborators originated in the United States, Italy and Spain and spanned both the acute and convalescent phases of COVID-19. The material from the prospective study consisted of cDNA or gDNA derived from T cells, B-cell-depleted T cells, or PBMCs. Subjects who had been exposed to COVID-19, were actively infected with it, or had recovered from it provided the deeply sampled blood TCRbeta repertoires that made up the dataset. The repertoires were released in a freely available public database meant as a resource for research on the immune response to SARS-CoV-2. The samples were drawn from the first 160 participants of the ongoing ImmuneRACE study and from over a thousand subjects provided by 6 global collaborators. Sample metadata almost always included a de-identified subject ID, COVID-19 status, age in years and sex. Where HLA class I and class II types were available, the types were taken from metadata supplied by the sample provider, not from assay-based typing. Broader findings and caveats from the paper: The quantity of clinical and demographic metadata differed by source and by participant and was supplied without curation.

Taken from the germline V gene, the CDR1 and CDR2 loops are SQVTM and ANQGSEA. From its cysteine to its phenylalanine, the CDR3 spans 14 amino acids. Only the CDR3 region is kept as DNA, spanning 42 bases read in frame from base 1. The trim is 2 bases for V and 0 bases for J, with a gap of 11 bases between the germline ends. A note on this clone: What this receptor recognizes is not known. Base quality data are lacking; no much larger clone is found one base away.

TCRbeta CDR3 regions were amplified from genomic DNA by means of the immunoSEQ Assay, a bias-controlled multiplex PCR. Processing in the source paper ran as follows. Within the assay, amplification of reference gene primers was used to estimate how many nucleated cells each sample contained. To quantify the absolute abundance of each unique TCRbeta CDR3 rearrangement, sequence reads were collapsed and filtered. For each sample, productive Simpson clonality was calculated by taking the square root of Simpson's diversity index across productive rearrangements. TCRdb stores this immuneACCESS table with in-frame sequences only. Part of the clones is absent; in the studies checked, under half of the shortfall reflects unresolved V genes, and no reason is known for the rest. The DNA gave D and trimming, while V, J and clone size come from that table. The sample table records 150,000 to 200,000 clones; around 86% of these occur just once. Roughly 9.1% of the sample comes from the top ten.

Whole blood was collected in K2EDTA tubes by collaborating institutions according to the institutions' own protocols. Collaborator samples were shipped for TCRbeta analysis as frozen whole blood, isolated PBMCs, or DNA extracted from either sample type. Recombination connected TRBV29-1 to TRBJ2-7; the D gene is perhaps TRBD1, from 6 matching bases. The sample taken for sequencing was peripheral blood. This sequence originates from a man aged 45 to 65 with active or convalescent COVID-19. In nucleotides, the sequence is TGCAGCGTTGAATCAGGGGTCAGCTCCTACGAGCAGTACTTC. This is translated as CSVESGVSSYEQYF.